This record looks at one T cell receptor (beta chain) sequence and its context. Its antigen is not known. This sample was included in a study of cytomegalovirus exposure and HLA in healthy donors. The overall study: In an earlier analysis, around 120 million unique TCR beta sequences were found from some 200 million T cells. Whole-study results and caveats: It was assumed in the presence/absence analyses that sequencing depth was roughly uniform across donors. Later analysis identified 16,000 or so TCR beta sequences associated with HLA alleles, using a false discovery rate threshold of 0.05.

The PCR made use of 60 Vbeta and 13 Jbeta primers. The method was immunoSEQ multiplex PCR; TCRdb's version includes in-frame clones alone and lacks a portion of them. The sample gives fewer than 200,000 clones, around 80% of which show up once; roughly 4.5% is in the top ten. The receptor was isolated from a woman in her fifties or sixties in good health and CMV-seropositive. Specimen: PBMCs.

In nucleotides, the CDR3 is TGTGCCAGCAGCGTAGGGACTAGCGGCCTCGGGGGGGAGCAGTACTTC. Translating it yields CASSVGTSGLGGEQYF. V and J are TRBV9 and TRBJ2-7, with TRBD2 matching over 10 bases. Trimming at V came to 0 bases and at J to 7 bases, leaving 10 bases not matched to a gene. Germline V gene data show CDR1 as SGDLS and CDR2 as YYNGEE. This CDR3 is built from 16 residues.